The TCR beta chain described here comes from a study of cytomegalovirus exposure and HLA in healthy donors. Study observations and caveats: Some TCR beta chains (more than 150 of them) were listed as cytomegalovirus-associated. Reports indicated that the classifier achieved high specificity and sensitivity in diagnosing cytomegalovirus status.

In regard to this clone: Its antigen remains unknown.

60 Vbeta and 13 Jbeta primers were used in PCR. TCRdb's table, derived via immunoSEQ multiplex PCR, lists solely in-frame clones and lacks some. The repertoire holds 95,000 to 150,000 clones, with about 82% as singletons. The CDR3 loop spans 12 amino acids. Trimming took off 5 bases at V and 3 bases at J, with 8 bases between the two ends. Looked up from germline, CDR1 is MNHNY and CDR2 is SVGAGI (reference sequence). The chain employs TRBV6-6 and TRBJ2-7; no firm D call. What was sequenced was PBMCs. This clonotype originated in a man in his fifties in good health and CMV-seronegative. CDR3 nucleotides: TGTGCCAGCAGTCGAACAGTCTACGAGCAGTACTTC. The encoded protein is CASSRTVYEQYF.